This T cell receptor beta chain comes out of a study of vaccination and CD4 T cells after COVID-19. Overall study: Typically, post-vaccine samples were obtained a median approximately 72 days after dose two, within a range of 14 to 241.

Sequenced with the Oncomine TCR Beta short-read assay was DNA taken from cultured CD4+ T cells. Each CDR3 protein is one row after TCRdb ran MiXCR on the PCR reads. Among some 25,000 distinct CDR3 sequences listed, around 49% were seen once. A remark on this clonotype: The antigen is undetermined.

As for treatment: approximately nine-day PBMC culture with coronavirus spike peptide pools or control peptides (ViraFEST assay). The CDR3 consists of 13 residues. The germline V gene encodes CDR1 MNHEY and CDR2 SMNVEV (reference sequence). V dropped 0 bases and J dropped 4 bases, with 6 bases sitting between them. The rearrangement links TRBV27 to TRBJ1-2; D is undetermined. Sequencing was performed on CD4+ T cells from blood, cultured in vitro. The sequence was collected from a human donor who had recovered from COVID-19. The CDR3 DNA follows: TGTGCCAGCAGTTTATCTCGGGGCTATGGCTACACCTTC. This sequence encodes CASSLSRGYGYTF.